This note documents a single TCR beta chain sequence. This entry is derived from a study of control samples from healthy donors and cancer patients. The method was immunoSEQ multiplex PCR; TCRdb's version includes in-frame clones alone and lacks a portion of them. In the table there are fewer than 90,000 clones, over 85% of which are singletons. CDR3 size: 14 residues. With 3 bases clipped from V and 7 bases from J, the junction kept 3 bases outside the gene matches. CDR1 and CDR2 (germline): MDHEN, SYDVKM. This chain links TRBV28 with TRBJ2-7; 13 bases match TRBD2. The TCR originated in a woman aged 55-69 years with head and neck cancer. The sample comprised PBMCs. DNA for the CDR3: TGTGCCAGCAGTTTGGGACTAGCGGGAAGGGAGCAGTACTTC. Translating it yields CASSLGLAGREQYF.